This T cell receptor beta chain was obtained from a study of blood T cell repertoires in COVID-19 (dated by TCRdb to the early 2020s). Background for the entire study: The collaborator samples originated in the United States, Italy and Spain and spanned the acute and convalescent phases of COVID-19. Where available, HLA class I and class II types were taken from metadata supplied by the sample provider and were not determined by assay-based typing. The material from the prospective study consisted of cDNA or gDNA derived from T cells, B-cell-depleted T cells, or PBMCs. Deeply sampled blood TCRbeta repertoires from subjects exposed to, actively infected with, or recovered from COVID-19 were included in the dataset. The sample metadata nearly always contained a de-identified subject ID, COVID-19 status, age in years and sex. The samples were drawn from the first 160 participants of the ongoing ImmuneRACE study and from roughly 1,300 subjects provided by 6 global collaborators. The repertoires were released in a freely available public database intended as a resource for research on the immune response to SARS-CoV-2.

The collaborating institutions used their own protocols to collect whole blood in K2EDTA tubes. For TCRbeta analysis, collaborator samples were shipped as frozen whole blood, as isolated PBMCs, or as DNA extracted from either sample type. TCRbeta CDR3 regions were amplified from genomic DNA using the immunoSEQ Assay, a bias-controlled multiplex PCR. The original pipeline was this. The number of nucleated cells in each sample was estimated by amplification of reference gene primers within the assay. Sequence reads were collapsed and filtered to measure the absolute abundance of every unique TCRbeta CDR3 rearrangement. For each sample, productive Simpson clonality was calculated as the square root of Simpson's diversity index over productive rearrangements. The table was pulled from immuneACCESS by TCRdb, which kept in-frame rearrangements only. Such tables lose some clones; where checked, under half of the loss comes from unresolved V genes, and the rest has no known cause. V, J and clone size are those of that table, while D and trimming were read from the DNA. The sample profile shows more than 60,000 clones; 82% of them were found once. About 9.4% of the sample comes from the top ten.

As for this clone: It has no known antigen specificity. No quality values exist for individual bases; no much larger clone is one base distant.

What the authors observed across the whole study: The quantity of clinical and demographic metadata differed by source and by participant and was supplied without curation.

CDR1 and CDR2, per the germline V gene (reference sequence), are MNHNY and SVGAGI. Inclusive of the bounding cysteine and phenylalanine, the CDR3 is 14 residues long. Only the CDR3 portion is preserved as DNA: 42 bases, with reading frame beginning at the first base. Trimming costs V 8 bases and J 1 base, and their ends lie 11 bases apart. Input material: peripheral blood. The receptor was derived from a man between 60 and 70 years old with acute or convalescent COVID-19. The V gene is TRBV6-6 and the J gene is TRBJ1-4; a tentative D call is TRBD1 (5 bases match). Read as DNA, the sequence is TGTGCCAGCCTGGGAGGGGTAACTAATGAAAAACTGTTTTTT. Translated, it reads CASLGGVTNEKLFF.